This T cell receptor (beta chain) was recorded in a study of regulatory T cells in long-lasting Graves disease. Broader study findings: There were preferences for TRBV28, TRBJ1-2 and TRBJ2-5 in persistent disease. TCR diversity was lower in persistent Graves' patients (versus newly diagnosed ones).

This CDR3 spans 16 amino acids. Trimming pared 3 bases from V and 0 bases from J, leaving 11 bases between. The germline V gene encodes CDR1 SNHLY and CDR2 FYNNEI. Time point: newly diagnosed GD, antithyroid drugs for less than 3 months. Generation of the TCR library employed RNA extracted from PBMCs. An endocrinology department located in Xi'an, China, was where the patients came from. This clonotype came up many times. The antigen is not known. Combining iRepertoire HTBI primers with Arm-PCR of CDR3 regions, the authors built TCR beta libraries. MiXCR, run by TCRdb on the multiplex PCR reads, gives a single entry per CDR3 protein. The table shows 350,000 to 500,000 distinct CDR3 sequences, with around 13% occurring only once. In addition, the sample was reused for a study of T cells in Graves' hyperthyroidism and ophthalmopathy. Per that paper: Separation of ophthalmopathy from stable hyperthyroidism was achieved by a 13 V-J model.

This sequence joins TRBV2 and TRBJ1-4; tentative D call: TRBD1 (6 bases). The receptor was derived from a woman aged 50 to 60 with Graves disease. Sequencing used peripheral blood mononuclear cells (PBMCs), obtained at new diagnosis, from a patient treated with antithyroid drugs. CDR3 DNA: TGTGCCAGCAGTGAGGGGGCGGTATCAACTAATGAAAAACTGTTTTTT. Protein: CASSEGAVSTNEKLFF.